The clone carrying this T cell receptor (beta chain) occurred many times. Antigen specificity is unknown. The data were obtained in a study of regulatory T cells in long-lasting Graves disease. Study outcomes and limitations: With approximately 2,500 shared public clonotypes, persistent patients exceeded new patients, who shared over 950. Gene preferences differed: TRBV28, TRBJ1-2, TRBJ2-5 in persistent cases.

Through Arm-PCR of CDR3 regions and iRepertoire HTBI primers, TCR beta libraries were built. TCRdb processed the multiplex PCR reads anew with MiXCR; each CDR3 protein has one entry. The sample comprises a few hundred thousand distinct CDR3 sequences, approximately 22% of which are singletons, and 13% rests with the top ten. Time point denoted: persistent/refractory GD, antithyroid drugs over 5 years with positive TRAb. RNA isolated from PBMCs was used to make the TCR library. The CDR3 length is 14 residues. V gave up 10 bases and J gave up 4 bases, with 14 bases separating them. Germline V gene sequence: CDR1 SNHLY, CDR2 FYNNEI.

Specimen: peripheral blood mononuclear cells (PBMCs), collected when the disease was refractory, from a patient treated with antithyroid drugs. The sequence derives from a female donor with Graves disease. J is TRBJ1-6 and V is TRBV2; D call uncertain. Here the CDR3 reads CATRGPLYNSPLHF. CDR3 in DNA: TGTGCCACCCGCGGACCGTTGTATAATTCACCCCTCCACTTT.